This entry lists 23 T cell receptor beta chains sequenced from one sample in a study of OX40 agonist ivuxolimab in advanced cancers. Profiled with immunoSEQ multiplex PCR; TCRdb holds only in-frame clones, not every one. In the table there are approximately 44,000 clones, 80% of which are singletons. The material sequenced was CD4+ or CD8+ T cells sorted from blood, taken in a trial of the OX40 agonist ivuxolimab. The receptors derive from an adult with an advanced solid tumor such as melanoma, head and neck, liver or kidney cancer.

The CDR3 DNA follows: TGTGCCAGTAGTATCCTTACCGGGACAGGATCCGAGCAGTACTTC. Amino acids: CASSILTGTGSEQYF. V is TRBV19 and J is TRBJ2-7; 8 bases match TRBD1. CDR1 LNHDA and CDR2 SQIVND come from the germline V gene (reference sequence). The CDR3 is made up of 15 amino acids. J was trimmed by 6 bases and V by 3 bases; bases with no gene match: 10.

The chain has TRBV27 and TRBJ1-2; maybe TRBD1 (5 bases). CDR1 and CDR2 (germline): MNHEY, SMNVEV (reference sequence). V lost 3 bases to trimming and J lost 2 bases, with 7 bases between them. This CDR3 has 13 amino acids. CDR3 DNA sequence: TGTGCCAGCAGTTTGGGGCGGAACTATGGCTACACCTTC. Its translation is CASSLGRNYGYTF.

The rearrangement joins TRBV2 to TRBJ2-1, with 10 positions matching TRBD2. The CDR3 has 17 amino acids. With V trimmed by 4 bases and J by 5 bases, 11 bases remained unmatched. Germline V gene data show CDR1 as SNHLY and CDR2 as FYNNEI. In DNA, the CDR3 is TGTGCCAGCAGTGCCCGTATCCTAGCGGGAGTGAACAATGAGCAGTTCTTC. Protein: CASSARILAGVNNEQFF.

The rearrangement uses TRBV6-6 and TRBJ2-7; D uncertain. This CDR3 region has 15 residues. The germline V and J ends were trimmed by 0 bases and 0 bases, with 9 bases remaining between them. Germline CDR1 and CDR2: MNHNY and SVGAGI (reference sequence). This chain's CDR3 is CASSYSFLSSYEQYF. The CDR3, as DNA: TGTGCCAGCAGTTACTCGTTCCTTTCCTCCTACGAGCAGTACTTC.

The CDR3 here is CASSRQGRSTDTQYF. In DNA form, the CDR3 reads TGTGCCAGCAGCCGACAGGGCCGAAGCACAGATACGCAGTATTTT. The J gene is TRBJ2-3, the V gene TRBV6-5, with 7 bases aligning to TRBD1. V trimming: 6 bases; J trimming: 0 bases; junction bases outside the gene matches: 6. Germline V gene data show CDR1 as MNHEY and CDR2 as SVGAGI. CDR3 length: 15 residues.

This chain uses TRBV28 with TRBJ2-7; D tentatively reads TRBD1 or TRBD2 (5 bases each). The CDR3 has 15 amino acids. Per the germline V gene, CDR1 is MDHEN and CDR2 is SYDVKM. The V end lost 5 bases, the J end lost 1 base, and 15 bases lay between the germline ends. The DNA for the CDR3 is TGTGCCAGCAGTCAACCCGGGACGCCATCCTACGAGCAGTACTTC. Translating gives CASSQPGTPSYEQYF.

The CDR3 bases are TGTGCCAGCAGTCGCTCGGTACTCCAAGAGACCCAGTACTTC. This sequence encodes CASSRSVLQETQYF. The chain carries TRBV6-5 and TRBJ2-5; D gene uncertain. Germline V gene lookup returns CDR1 MNHEY and CDR2 SVGAGI. Trimming took off 5 bases at V and 1 base at J, with 11 bases between the two ends. CDR3 length equals 14 residues.

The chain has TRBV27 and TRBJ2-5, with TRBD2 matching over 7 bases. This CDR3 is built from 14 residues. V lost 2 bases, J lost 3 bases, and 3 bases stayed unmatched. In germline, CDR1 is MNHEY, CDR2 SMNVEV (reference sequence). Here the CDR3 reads CASSLGGREETQYF. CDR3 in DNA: TGTGCCAGCAGTTTAGGAGGGAGGGAAGAGACCCAGTACTTC.

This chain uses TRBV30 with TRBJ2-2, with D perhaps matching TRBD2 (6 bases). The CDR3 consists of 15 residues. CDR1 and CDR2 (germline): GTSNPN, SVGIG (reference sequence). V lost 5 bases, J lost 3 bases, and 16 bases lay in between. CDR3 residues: CAWSPGLPYTGELFF. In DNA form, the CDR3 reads TGTGCCTGGTCACCGGGACTCCCTTACACCGGGGAGCTGTTTTTT.

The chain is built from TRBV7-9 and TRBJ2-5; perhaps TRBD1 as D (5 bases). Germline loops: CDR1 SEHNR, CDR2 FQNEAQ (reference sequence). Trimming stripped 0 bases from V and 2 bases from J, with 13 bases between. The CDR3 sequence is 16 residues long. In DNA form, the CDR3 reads TGTGCCAGCAGCTTAGCGCTTGGCAGGGTTCAAGAGACCCAGTACTTC. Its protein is CASSLALGRVQETQYF. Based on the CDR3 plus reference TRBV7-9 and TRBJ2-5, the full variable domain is DTGVSQNPRHKITKRGQNVTFRCDPISEHNRLYWYRQTLGQGPEFLTYFQNEAQLEKSRLLSDRFSAERPKGSFSTLEIQRTEQGDSAMYLCASSLALGRVQETQYFGPGTRLLVL.

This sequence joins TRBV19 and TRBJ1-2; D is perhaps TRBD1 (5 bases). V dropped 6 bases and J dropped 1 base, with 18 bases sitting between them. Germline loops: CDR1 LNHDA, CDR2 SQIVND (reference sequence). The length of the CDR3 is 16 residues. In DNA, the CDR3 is TGTGCCAGTAGCCCCGACAGCACCCGGATTAACTATGGCTACACCTTC. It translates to CASSPDSTRINYGYTF.

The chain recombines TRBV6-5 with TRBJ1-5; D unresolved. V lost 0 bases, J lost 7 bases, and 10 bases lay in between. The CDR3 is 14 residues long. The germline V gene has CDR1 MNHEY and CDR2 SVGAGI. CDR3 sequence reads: CASSYSGGNQPQHF. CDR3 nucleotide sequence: TGTGCCAGCAGTTACTCGGGAGGAAACCAGCCCCAGCATTTT.

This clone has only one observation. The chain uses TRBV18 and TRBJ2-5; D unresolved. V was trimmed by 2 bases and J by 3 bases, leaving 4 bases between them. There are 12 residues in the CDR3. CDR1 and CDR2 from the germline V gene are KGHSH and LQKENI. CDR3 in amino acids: CASSPGKETQYF. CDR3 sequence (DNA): TGTGCCAGCTCACCAGGGAAAGAGACCCAGTACTTC.

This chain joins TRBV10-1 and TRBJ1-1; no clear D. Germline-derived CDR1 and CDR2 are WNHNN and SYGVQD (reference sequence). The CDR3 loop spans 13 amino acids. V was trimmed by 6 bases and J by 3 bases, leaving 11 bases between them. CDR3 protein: CASSGGMDTEAFF. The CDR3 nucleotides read TGCGCCAGCAGCGGAGGGATGGACACTGAAGCTTTCTTT.

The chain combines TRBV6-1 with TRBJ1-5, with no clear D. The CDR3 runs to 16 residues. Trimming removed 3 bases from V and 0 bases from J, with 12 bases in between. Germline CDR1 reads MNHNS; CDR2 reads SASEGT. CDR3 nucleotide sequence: TGTGCCAGCAGTGAGTACGAATCGGGTAGCAATCAGCCCCAGCATTTT. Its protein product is CASSEYESGSNQPQHF.

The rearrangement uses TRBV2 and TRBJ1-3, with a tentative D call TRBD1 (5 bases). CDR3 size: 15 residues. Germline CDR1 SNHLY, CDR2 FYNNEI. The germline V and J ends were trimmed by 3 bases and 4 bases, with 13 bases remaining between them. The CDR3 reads CASSEGRVSGNTIYF. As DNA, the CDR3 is TGTGCCAGCAGTGAGGGCAGGGTGTCCGGAAACACCATATATTTT.

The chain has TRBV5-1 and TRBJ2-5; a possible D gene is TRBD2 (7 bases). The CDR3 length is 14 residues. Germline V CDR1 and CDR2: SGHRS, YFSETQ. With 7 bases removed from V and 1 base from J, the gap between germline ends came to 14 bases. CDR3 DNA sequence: TGCGCCAGCGCATTTAGGGGGGGCCAAGAGACCCAGTACTTC. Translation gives CASAFRGGQETQYF.

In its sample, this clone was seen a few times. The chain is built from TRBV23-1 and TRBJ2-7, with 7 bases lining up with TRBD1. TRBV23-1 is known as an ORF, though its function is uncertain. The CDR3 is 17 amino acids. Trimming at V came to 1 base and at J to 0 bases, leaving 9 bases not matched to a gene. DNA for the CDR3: TGCGCCAGCAGTCAATATGGAATGCGACAGGGCTCCTACGAGCAGTACTTC. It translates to CASSQYGMRQGSYEQYF.

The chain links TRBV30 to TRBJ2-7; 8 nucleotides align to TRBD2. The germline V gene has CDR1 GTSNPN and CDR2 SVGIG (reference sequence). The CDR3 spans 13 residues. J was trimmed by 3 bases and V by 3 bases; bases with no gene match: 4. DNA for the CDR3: TGTGCCTGGAGCCGTGGGACTAGCTACGAGCAGTACTTC. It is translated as CAWSRGTSYEQYF. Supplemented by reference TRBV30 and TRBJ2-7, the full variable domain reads SQTIHQWPATLVQPVGSPLSLECTVEGTSNPNLYWYRQAAGRGLQLLFYSVGIGQISSEVPQNLSASRPQDRQFILSSKKLLLSDSGFYLCAWSRGTSYEQYFGPGTRLTVT.

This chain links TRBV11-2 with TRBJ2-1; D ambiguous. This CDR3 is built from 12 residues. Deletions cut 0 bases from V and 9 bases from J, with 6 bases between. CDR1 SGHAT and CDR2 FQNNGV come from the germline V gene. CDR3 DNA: TGTGCCAGCAGCTTAGAGTGGGGTGAGCAGTTCTTC. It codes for CASSLEWGEQFF.

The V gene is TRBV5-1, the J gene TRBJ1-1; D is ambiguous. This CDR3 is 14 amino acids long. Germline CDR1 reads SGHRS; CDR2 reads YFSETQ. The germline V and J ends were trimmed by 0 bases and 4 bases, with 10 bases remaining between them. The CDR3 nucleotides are TGCGCCAGCAGCTTGGAACGTGGATCCACTGAAGCTTTCTTT. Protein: CASSLERGSTEAFF.

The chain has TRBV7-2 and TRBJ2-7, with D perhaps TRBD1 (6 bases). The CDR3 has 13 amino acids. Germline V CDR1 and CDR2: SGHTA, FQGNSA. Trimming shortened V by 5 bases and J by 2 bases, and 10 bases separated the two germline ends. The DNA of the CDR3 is TGTGCCAGCAGCACCACAGGGACCTACGAGCAGTACTTC. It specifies CASSTTGTYEQYF.

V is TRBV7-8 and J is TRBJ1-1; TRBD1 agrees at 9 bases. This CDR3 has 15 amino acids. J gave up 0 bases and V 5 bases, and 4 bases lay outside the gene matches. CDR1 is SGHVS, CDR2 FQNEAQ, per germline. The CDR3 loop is CASSGQGTMNTEAFF. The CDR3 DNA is TGTGCCAGCAGCGGACAGGGGACGATGAACACTGAAGCTTTCTTT.